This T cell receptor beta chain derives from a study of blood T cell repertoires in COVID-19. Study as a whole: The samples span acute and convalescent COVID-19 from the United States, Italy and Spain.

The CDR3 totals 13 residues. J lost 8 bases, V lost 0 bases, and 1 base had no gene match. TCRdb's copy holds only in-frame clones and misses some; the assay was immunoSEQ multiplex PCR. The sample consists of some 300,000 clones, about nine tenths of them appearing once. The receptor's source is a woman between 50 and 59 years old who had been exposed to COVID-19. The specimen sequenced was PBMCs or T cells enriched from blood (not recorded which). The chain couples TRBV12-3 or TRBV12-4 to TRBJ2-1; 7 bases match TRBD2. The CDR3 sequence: CASSLAAGDEQFF. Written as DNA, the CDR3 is TGTGCCAGCAGTTTAGCCGCGGGGGATGAGCAGTTCTTC.